This T cell receptor beta chain was sequenced for a study of CD8 T cells in Susac syndrome. Reverse transcription of about 0.45 to 1 ug RNA was performed with random hexamers. TCRdb ran MiXCR on the immunoSEQ multiplex PCR reads and lists one entry per CDR3 protein. The sample includes about 150,000 distinct CDR3 sequences, around 95% seen only once; the top ten take roughly 0.2%. CDR1 is SGHAT, CDR2 FQNNGV, per germline. There are 15 residues in the CDR3. V was trimmed by 3 bases and J by 2 bases, leaving 14 bases between them. The chain couples TRBV11-2 to TRBJ2-7; D could derive from TRBD1 or TRBD2 (6 bases each). The sample comprised CD8+ T cells from PBMCs. This TCR came from a human donor with multiple sclerosis. In nucleotides, the CDR3 is TGTGCCAGCAGCTTTGAGGGGGGCCCAACCTACGAGCAGTACTTC. As protein: CASSFEGGPTYEQYF.